This T cell receptor beta chain was sequenced in a study of T cell repertoires in cytomegalovirus infection. The study, taken as a whole, reports: Totalled public TCR beta family frequency picked out people who carried CMV plus the relevant HLA.

About this clonotype itself: Antigen unknown.

MiXCR, applied by TCRdb to the reads, yields one record per CDR3 protein. The sample has hundreds of thousands of distinct CDR3 sequences; about 42% are singletons. The clonotype comes from a human donor in good health (CMV status not recorded). Some clones in this sample may be carry-over from other donors' samples. The specimen was cultured PBMCs, collected from culture after CMV antigen stimulation.

CDR3 sequence (DNA): TGTGCCAGCAGCTTCGGTCCTCACCCCACAGATACGCAGTATTTT. Translation: CASSFGPHPTDTQYF. The chain joins TRBV7-6 to TRBJ2-3; no definite D call. The germline V gene encodes CDR1 SGHVS and CDR2 FNYEAQ. V was clipped by 3 bases and J by 2 bases, with 12 bases between them. The CDR3 contains 15 residues.